The clone carrying this TCR beta chain was counted ten times or more. Its antigen is unknown. The library targeted TCRbeta and was prepared with unique molecular identifiers. Via MiXCR, TCRdb re-called the PCR reads, giving one row per CDR3 protein. The data contain 280,000 or so distinct CDR3 sequences, 11% of them singletons. The sample is drawn from a study of T-cell reconstitution after alpha-beta-depleted transplantation in children. Study results and limitations: Some patients' high day-60 TCRbeta diversity was attributed to recipient cells surviving conditioning. At one year after transplant, newly produced T cells mostly accounted for T-cell counts and diversity. Several hundred expanded graft clones reportedly gave rise to the alpha-beta T cells present about two months after transplant.

Germline V lookup: CDR1 MNHEY, CDR2 SMNVEV (reference sequence). This CDR3 has 13 amino acids. V lost 6 bases and J 3 bases, leaving 12 bases between the germline ends. Sequencing used peripheral blood, obtained 180 days after TCRalphabeta/CD19-depleted stem cell transplant. V and J are TRBV27 and TRBJ2-7, with a possible D match to TRBD2 (5 bases). This receptor was taken from a male patient between 2 and 10 years old who had a stem cell transplant for chronic granulomatous disease, so the T cells may come from the graft donor. The CDR3 spells CASRSGVGYEQYF. CDR3 sequence (DNA): TGTGCCAGCAGGAGCGGAGTGGGCTACGAGCAGTACTTC.